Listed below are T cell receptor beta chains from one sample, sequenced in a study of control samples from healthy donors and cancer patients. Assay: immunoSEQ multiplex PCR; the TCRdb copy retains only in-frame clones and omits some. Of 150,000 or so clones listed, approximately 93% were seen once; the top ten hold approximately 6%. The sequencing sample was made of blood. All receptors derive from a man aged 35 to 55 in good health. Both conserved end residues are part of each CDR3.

CAISNPPTYMNTEAFF TRBJ1-1 TRBV10-3 16
CSVGRGGATDTQYF TRBJ2-3 TRBV29-1 14
CASSFWAGELFF TRBJ2-2 TRBV28 12
CAWSSSGLALNEQFF TRBJ2-1 TRBV30 15
CASSLTGATNEKLFF TRBJ1-4 TRBV3-1/TRBV3-2 15
CASSLAGRGGYTF TRBJ1-2 TRBV7-2 13
CASSPRDRSAKLFF TRBJ1-4 TRBV7-2 14
CASSRLMTGANEQFF TRBJ2-1 TRBV18 15
CASSTRSGNTIYF TRBJ1-3 TRBV12-3/TRBV12-4 13
CASTFGTGGTDTQYF TRBJ2-3 TRBV6-5 15
CASSLTGGRPEKLFF TRBJ1-4 TRBV19 15
CASSFRDRGDYGYTF TRBJ1-2 TRBV7-8 15
CATSDATGNYGYTF TRBJ1-2 TRBV24-1 14
CASGWSGTSDYNEQFF TRBJ2-1 TRBV12-5 16
CASRPGTANSPLHF TRBJ1-6 TRBV6-5 14
CASSLGLEDQPQHF TRBJ1-5 TRBV7-9 14
CASSMPPKAGYTF TRBJ1-2 TRBV11-3 13
CASSDRGTGGVYGYTF TRBJ1-2 TRBV2 16
CASSYNQMAGGGQQFF TRBJ2-1 TRBV6-5 16
CASSREGGVGYGYTF TRBJ1-2 TRBV3-1/TRBV3-2 15
CASSPMAGFPSPLHF TRBJ1-6 TRBV4-1 15
CASTPGKGGAWTGELFF TRBJ2-2 TRBV25-1 17
CASSVQGTGNTEAFF TRBJ1-1 TRBV7-2 15
CASSLAVGDAGNTIYF TRBJ1-3 TRBV7-9 16
CASSPISQGGGTEAFF TRBJ1-1 TRBV5-4 16
CASSPPVIQETQYF TRBJ2-5 TRBV18 14
CASSSAGNTIYF TRBJ1-3 TRBV5-4 12
CASSPGRGGADTQYF TRBJ2-3 TRBV11-3 15
CASSLGGFGETQYF TRBJ2-5 TRBV5-1 14
CASRKAATVGPLLAGELFF TRBJ2-2 TRBV5-5 19
CASSIGNYRNSGANVLTF TRBJ2-6 TRBV19 18
CATRGVGRVATNEKLFF TRBJ1-4 TRBV10-3 17
CASTSGQPSPLHF TRBJ1-6 TRBV19 13
CASSWYLSSYEQYF TRBJ2-7 TRBV6-5 14
CASSGGNTIYF TRBJ1-3 TRBV9 11
CATSVRQGFRQPQHF TRBJ1-5 TRBV15 15
CASSLTSGGSTQYF TRBJ2-3 TRBV6-5 14
CASIAHLTGSNTEAFF TRBJ1-1 TRBV2 16
CASSLYSGSGYTF TRBJ1-2 TRBV19 13
CASSPLAQPSNQPQHF TRBJ1-5 TRBV7-8 16
CAWSPTATNEKLFF TRBJ1-4 TRBV30 14